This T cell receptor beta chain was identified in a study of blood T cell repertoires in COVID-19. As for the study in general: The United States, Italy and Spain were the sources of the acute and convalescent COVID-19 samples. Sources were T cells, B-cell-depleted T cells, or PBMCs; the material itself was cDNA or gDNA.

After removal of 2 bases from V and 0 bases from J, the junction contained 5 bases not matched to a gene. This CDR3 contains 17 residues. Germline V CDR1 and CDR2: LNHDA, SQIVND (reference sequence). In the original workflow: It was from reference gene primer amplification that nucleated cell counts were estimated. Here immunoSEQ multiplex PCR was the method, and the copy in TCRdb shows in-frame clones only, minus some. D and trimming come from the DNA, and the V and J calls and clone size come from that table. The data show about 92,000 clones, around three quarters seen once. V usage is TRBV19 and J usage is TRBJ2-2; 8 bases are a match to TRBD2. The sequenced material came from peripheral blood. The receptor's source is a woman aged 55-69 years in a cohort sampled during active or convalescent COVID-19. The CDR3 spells CASSITRGGANTGELFF. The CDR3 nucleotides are TGTGCCAGTAGTATAACACGGGGGGGCGCGAACACCGGGGAGCTGTTTTTT.